This T cell receptor beta chain derives from a study of blood T cell repertoires in COVID-19. In the source study's methods: Reference gene primer amplification gave estimated nucleated cell counts. Sequencing used immunoSEQ multiplex PCR; TCRdb keeps in-frame clones, though not all of them. That table furnishes V, J and clone size, whereas the DNA furnished D and trimming. This sample has some 66,000 clones; around 84% occur once, and the top ten carry approximately 6.6%. The V end lost 1 base, the J end lost 0 bases, and 11 bases lay between the germline ends. The CDR3 is 16 amino acids. Per germline, CDR1 SGHNT and CDR2 YYREEE (reference sequence).

The chain has TRBV5-4 and TRBJ2-1, with D perhaps TRBD1 (5 bases). This TCR derives from a man aged 50-60 years with active COVID-19. The source material was peripheral blood. The CDR3 here is CASSLKGSGSYNEQFF. The CDR3 nucleotides read TGTGCCAGCAGCTTGAAGGGGTCAGGCTCCTACAATGAGCAGTTCTTC.